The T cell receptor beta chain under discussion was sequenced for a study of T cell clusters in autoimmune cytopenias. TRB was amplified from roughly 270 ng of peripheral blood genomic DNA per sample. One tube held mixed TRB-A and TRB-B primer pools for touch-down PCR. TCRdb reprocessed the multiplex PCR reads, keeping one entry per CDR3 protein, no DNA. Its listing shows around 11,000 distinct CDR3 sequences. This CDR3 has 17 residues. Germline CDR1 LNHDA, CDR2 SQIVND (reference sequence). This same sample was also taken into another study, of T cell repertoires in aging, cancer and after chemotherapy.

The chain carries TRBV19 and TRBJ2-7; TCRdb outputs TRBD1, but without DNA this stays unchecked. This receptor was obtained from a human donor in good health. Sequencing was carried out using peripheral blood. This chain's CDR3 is CASSIGGFTGQGYEQYF.